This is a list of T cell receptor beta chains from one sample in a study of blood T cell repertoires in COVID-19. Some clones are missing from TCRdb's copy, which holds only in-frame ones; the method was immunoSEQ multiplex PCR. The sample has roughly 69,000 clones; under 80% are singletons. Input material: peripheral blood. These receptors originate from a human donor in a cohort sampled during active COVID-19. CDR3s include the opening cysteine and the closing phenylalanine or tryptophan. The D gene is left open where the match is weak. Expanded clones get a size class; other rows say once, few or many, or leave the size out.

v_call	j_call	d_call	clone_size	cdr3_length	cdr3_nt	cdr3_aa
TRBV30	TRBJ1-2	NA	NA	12	TGTGCCTGGAGCCCAGGAGGGTATGGCTACACCTTC	CAWSPGGYGYTF
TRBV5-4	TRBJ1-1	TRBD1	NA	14	TGTGCCACCTCTACGGGGACAGGCAGGACTGAAGCTTTCTTT	CATSTGTGRTEAFF
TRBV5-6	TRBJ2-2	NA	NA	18	TGTGCCAGCAGCTCACTCGCTTCAGGACCCAGGGTGACCGGGGAGCTGTTTTTT	CASSSLASGPRVTGELFF
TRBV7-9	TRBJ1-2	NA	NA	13	TGTGCCAGCAGCGCAGAGGAGGGTCTAGGCTACACCTTC	CASSAEEGLGYTF
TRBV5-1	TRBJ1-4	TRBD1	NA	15	TGCGCCAGCAGCCTCGACGGGACAGGGTCTGAAAAACTGTTTTTT	CASSLDGTGSEKLFF
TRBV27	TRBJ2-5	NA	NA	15	TGTGCCAGCAAACCCCAGAAGGGGCAAGGAGAGACCCAGTACTTC	CASKPQKGQGETQYF
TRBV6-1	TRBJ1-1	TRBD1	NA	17	TGTGCCAGCAGTGAAGACAAGGGGGCCTCGATAAACACTGAAGCTTTCTTT	CASSEDKGASINTEAFF
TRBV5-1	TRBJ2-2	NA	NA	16	TGCGCCAGCAGCTTGGGTAGGACAGTCGCGGTCGGGGAGCTGTTTTTT	CASSLGRTVAVGELFF
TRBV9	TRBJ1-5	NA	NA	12	TGTGCCAGCAGCACCGGAGATCAGCCCCAGCATTTT	CASSTGDQPQHF
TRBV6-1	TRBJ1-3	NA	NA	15	TGTGCCAGCAGTGAAATGAGGGCGGCTGGAAACACCATATATTTT	CASSEMRAAGNTIYF
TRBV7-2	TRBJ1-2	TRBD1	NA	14	TGTGCCAGCACCCTACAGGGGGATAGTGAGGGCTACACCTTC	CASTLQGDSEGYTF
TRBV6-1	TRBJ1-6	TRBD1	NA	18	TGTGCCAGCAGAGAAGGGACAGGGATCAGCTCCTATAATTCACCCCTCCACTTT	CASREGTGISSYNSPLHF
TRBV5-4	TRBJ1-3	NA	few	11	TGTGCCAGCAGCTTCGGTAACACCATATATTTT	CASSFGNTIYF
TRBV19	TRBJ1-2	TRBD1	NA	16	TGTGCCAGTAAGCGGGTCAGGGACAGGGGTGACTATGGCTACACCTTC	CASKRVRDRGDYGYTF
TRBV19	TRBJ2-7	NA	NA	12	TGTGCCAGTAGTCGGGGTGGCCACGAGCAGTACTTC	CASSRGGHEQYF
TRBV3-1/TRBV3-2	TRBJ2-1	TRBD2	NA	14	TGTGCCAGCAGCCAAGATACTAGCGGGGGGGAGCAGTTCTTC	CASSQDTSGGEQFF
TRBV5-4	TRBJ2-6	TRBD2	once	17	TGTGCCACCTTACCCGCGGGGGTGAACTCTGGGGCCAACGTCCTGACTTTC	CATLPAGVNSGANVLTF
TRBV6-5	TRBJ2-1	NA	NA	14	TGTGCCAGCACCAGCTGGGGGGATCGGGATGAGCAGTTCTTC	CASTSWGDRDEQFF
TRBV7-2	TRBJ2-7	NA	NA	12	TGTGCCAGCAGCATGTCTCGCGGCGAGCAGTACTTC	CASSMSRGEQYF
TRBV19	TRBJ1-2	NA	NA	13	TGTGCCAGCGAGACAGCAACTAACTATGGCTACACCTTC	CASETATNYGYTF
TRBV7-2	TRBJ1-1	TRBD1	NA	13	TGTGCCAGCAGCTTATTCCAGGGGGCTGGGGCTTTCTTT	CASSLFQGAGAFF
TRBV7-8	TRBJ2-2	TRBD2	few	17	TGTGCCAGCAGCTTAGAACTAGCGGGGGCGAACACCGGGGAGCTGTTTTTT	CASSLELAGANTGELFF
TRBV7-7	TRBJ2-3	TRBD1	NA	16	TGTGCCAGCAGCTTAGGATCGACAGGGGGCTCCGATACGCAGTATTTT	CASSLGSTGGSDTQYF
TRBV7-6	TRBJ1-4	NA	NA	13	TGTGCCAGCAGCGTGGGGGCGCCGGAAAAACTGTTTTTT	CASSVGAPEKLFF
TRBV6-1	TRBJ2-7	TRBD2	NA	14	TGTGCCAGCAGTGAAGGCGGGGGGTACTACGAGCAGTACTTC	CASSEGGGYYEQYF
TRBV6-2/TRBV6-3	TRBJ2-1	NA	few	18	TGTGCCAGCAGTTTTGATAGTAGATTGAGGGATACCTACAATGAGCAGTTCTTC	CASSFDSRLRDTYNEQFF
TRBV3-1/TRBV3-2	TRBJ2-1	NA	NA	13	TGTGCCAGCAGCTACTCCAGGGTCAATGAGCAGTTCTTC	CASSYSRVNEQFF
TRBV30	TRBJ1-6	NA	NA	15	TGTGCCTGTTCATCCGAGGTCTTAGGCAATTCACCCCTCCACTTT	CACSSEVLGNSPLHF
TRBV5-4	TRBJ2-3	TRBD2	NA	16	TGTGCCAGCAGCCTAGGACTAGCGGGCGACACAGATACGCAGTATTTT	CASSLGLAGDTDTQYF
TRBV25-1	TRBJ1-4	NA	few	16	TGTGCCAGCAGTGACACAAGATTTGCAACTAATGAAAAACTGTTTTTT	CASSDTRFATNEKLFF
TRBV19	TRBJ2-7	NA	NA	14	TGTGCCAGTAGTAATCAGGGGAACGCCTACGAGCAGTACTTC	CASSNQGNAYEQYF
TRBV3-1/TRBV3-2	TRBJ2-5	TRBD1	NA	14	TGTGCCAGCAGCCAAGACAGGGGGCTCGAGACCCAGTACTTC	CASSQDRGLETQYF
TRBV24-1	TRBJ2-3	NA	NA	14	TGTGCCACCAGTGACCCCGGTCGCACGGATACGCAGTATTTT	CATSDPGRTDTQYF
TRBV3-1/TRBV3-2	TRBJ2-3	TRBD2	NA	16	TGTGCCAGCAGCCAAGATTCCCGGGGGGGGCAAGATACGCAGTATTTT	CASSQDSRGGQDTQYF
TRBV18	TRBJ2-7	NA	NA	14	TGTGCCAGCTCACCACAACAGGACTCCTACGAGCAGTACTTC	CASSPQQDSYEQYF
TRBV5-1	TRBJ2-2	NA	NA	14	TGCGCCAGCAGCTTAGGGGACACCACCCGGGAGCTGTTTTTT	CASSLGDTTRELFF
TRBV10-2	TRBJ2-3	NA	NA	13	TGCGCCAGCAGTTCCAGGGATGCAGATACGCAGTATTTT	CASSSRDADTQYF
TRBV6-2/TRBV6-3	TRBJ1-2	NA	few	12	TGTGCCAGCAGTTACGGTAGTCCGGGCTACACCTTC	CASSYGSPGYTF
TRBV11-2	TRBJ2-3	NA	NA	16	TGTGCCAGCAGCCCCTGGGGGGGCAAAAGCACAGATACGCAGTATTTT	CASSPWGGKSTDTQYF
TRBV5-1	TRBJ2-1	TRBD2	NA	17	TGCGCCAGCAGCGGTACTAGCGGGGGGTTTCCGTCCAATGAGCAGTTCTTC	CASSGTSGGFPSNEQFF
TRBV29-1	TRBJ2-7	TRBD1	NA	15	TGCAGCGTCGCGACAGGGGCCGGAATTACCTACGAGCAGTACTTC	CSVATGAGITYEQYF
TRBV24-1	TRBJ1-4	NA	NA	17	TGTGCCACCAACGCCACCACCGACAGAGATCCTAATGAAAAACTGTTTTTT	CATNATTDRDPNEKLFF
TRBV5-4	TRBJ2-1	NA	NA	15	TGTGCCAGCAGCTACGGACAAAACTCCTACAATGAGCAGTTCTTC	CASSYGQNSYNEQFF
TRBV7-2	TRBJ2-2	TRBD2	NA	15	TGTGCCAGCAGCCAACTAGCGGGGGGGCCCGGGGAGCTGTTTTTT	CASSQLAGGPGELFF
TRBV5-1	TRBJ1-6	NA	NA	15	TGCGCCAGCAGCACGACAGATCCAAATAATTCACCCCTCCACTTT	CASSTTDPNNSPLHF
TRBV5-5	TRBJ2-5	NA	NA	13	TGTGCCAGCAGCTCCCAGAACCAAGAGACCCAGTACTTC	CASSSQNQETQYF
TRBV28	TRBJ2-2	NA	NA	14	TGTGCCAGCAGCAAAGCGGGGAACACCGGGGAGCTGTTTTTT	CASSKAGNTGELFF
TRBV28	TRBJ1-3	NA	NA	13	TGTGCCAGCAATCGAGCAGGGCGAAACACCATATATTTT	CASNRAGRNTIYF
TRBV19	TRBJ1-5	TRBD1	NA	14	TGTGCCAGCAACAGGGGAGATAGCAATCAGCCCCAGCATTTT	CASNRGDSNQPQHF
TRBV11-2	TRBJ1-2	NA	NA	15	TGTGCCAGCAGCTTAGGTGGCAGACTACCCTATGGCTACACCTTC	CASSLGGRLPYGYTF